The sequence of this TCR beta chain was determined in a study of shared clonotypes between healthy human individuals. As for the study in general: Those who served as donors were two women and a few men between the ages of 18 and 49. Whole-study findings and limits: Generally, naive subsets came out with larger estimated richness than memory subsets.

This clone came up once. Its antigen is currently unknown. At deep level, the assay was performed. Several immunoSEQ plates received, in even portions, the genomic DNA of each subset. Only in-frame clones appear in the TCRdb table, and some are missing; sequencing was by immunoSEQ multiplex PCR. The profile shows some 1 million clones, under 80% of them singletons. CDR1 is MNHEY, CDR2 SVGAGI, per germline. The V and J ends lost 6 bases and 6 bases, in that order; junction bases with no gene match: 10. The CDR3 sequence is 15 residues long. The receptor was isolated from a man aged 18 to 30 in good health. Sequencing was performed on memory CD4+ T cells sorted from blood. Regarding subset: CD45RA-negative fraction. J is TRBJ2-2 and V is TRBV6-5; 7 bases agree with TRBD2. The CDR3 reads CASRRGLVGSGELFF. The CDR3, as DNA: TGTGCCAGCAGACGAGGACTAGTGGGATCCGGGGAGCTGTTTTTT.